Shown below are 20 T cell receptor beta chains from a single sample sequenced in a study of shared clonotypes between healthy human individuals. Clones were sequenced by immunoSEQ multiplex PCR, and TCRdb holds only the in-frame ones, with some missing. Counted here are 2 million to 2.5 million clones, approximately 95% occurring once; the ten biggest clones make up 0.39%. The specimen was naive CD4+ T cells from PBMCs. Subset noted: CD45RA+ positively selected. Every receptor here comes from a man in his late teens or twenties in good health. Some clones in this sample may be carry-over from other donors' samples.

This clone was counted once. The V gene is TRBV28, the J gene TRBJ1-2; D gene unclear. CDR3 length equals 12 residues. Trimming left V 5 bases short and J 8 bases short, with 12 bases between. The V gene's germline CDR1 is MDHEN and CDR2 SYDVKM. CDR3 DNA sequence: TGTGCCAGCAGTCCCACGAGCAGAGGCTACACCTTC. It translates to CASSPTSRGYTF.

The genes are TRBV5-1 and TRBJ2-7, with no clear D. There are 16 residues in the CDR3. Trimming removed 2 bases at V and 3 bases at J, with 18 bases between. CDR1 and CDR2 (germline): SGHRS, YFSETQ. The CDR3: CASSLTVRTLHYEQYF. In DNA, the CDR3 is TGCGCCAGCAGCTTAACAGTACGGACCCTACACTACGAGCAGTACTTC. The full variable domain, its missing parts supplied by reference TRBV5-1 and TRBJ2-7, is KAGVTQTPRYLIKTRGQQVTLSCSPISGHRSVSWYQQTPGQGLQFLFEYFSETQRNKGNFPGRFSGRQFSNSRSEMNVSTLELGDSALYLCASSLTVRTLHYEQYFGPGTRLTVT.

This clone was detected once. This chain joins TRBV5-1 and TRBJ2-2, with 7 bases aligning to TRBD2. Per the germline V gene, CDR1 is SGHRS and CDR2 is YFSETQ. V trimming: 0 bases; J trimming: 3 bases; junction bases outside the gene matches: 2. The CDR3 has 15 amino acids. CDR3 DNA sequence: TGCGCCAGCAGCTTGGTCGGGAGGCACACCGGGGAGCTGTTTTTT. It translates to CASSLVGRHTGELFF. Variable domain in full (rest from reference TRBV5-1 and TRBJ2-2): KAGVTQTPRYLIKTRGQQVTLSCSPISGHRSVSWYQQTPGQGLQFLFEYFSETQRNKGNFPGRFSGRQFSNSRSEMNVSTLELGDSALYLCASSLVGRHTGELFFGEGSRLTVL.

This chain joins TRBV7-9 and TRBJ1-2; D not certain. V was shortened by 5 bases and J by 0 bases, with 16 bases between the two germline ends. This CDR3 has 16 residues. Germline CDR1 SEHNR, CDR2 FQNEAQ (reference sequence). As DNA, the CDR3 is TGTGCCAGCAGCCGAGCGACCTCGGGAGCTAACTATGGCTACACCTTC. Translated, it gives CASSRATSGANYGYTF.

The CDR3 DNA reads as TGTGCCAGCAGGGAACAGGGGGCTGGGGCCAACGTCCTGACTTTC. Translation: CASREQGAGANVLTF. The chain carries TRBV2 and TRBJ2-6; 8 nucleotides agree with TRBD1. Germline lookup yields CDR1 SNHLY and CDR2 FYNNEI. With V trimmed by 6 bases and J by 2 bases, 3 bases remained unmatched. The CDR3 has 15 residues.

The chain combines TRBV7-2 with TRBJ2-1; 12 bases line up with TRBD2. The germline V gene encodes CDR1 SGHTA and CDR2 FQGNSA. The CDR3 is made up of 16 amino acids. The trim removed 5 bases at V and 10 bases at J, leaving 12 bases unmatched. The CDR3 here is CASSPTMWTSGEEQFF. The CDR3 nucleotides are TGTGCCAGCAGCCCAACGATGTGGACTAGCGGGGAGGAGCAGTTCTTC.

The chain is built from TRBV7-9 and TRBJ2-4; unclear D gene. V lost 5 bases, J lost 1 base, and 6 bases lay in between. Germline V gives CDR1 SEHNR, CDR2 FQNEAQ (reference sequence). The CDR3 loop spans 13 amino acids. DNA for the CDR3: TGTGCCAGCAGCGCCCGGGCCAAAAACATTCAGTACTTC. Translated, it gives CASSARAKNIQYF.

The table lists this clone with a count of one. This chain connects TRBV19 to TRBJ1-4; D not certain. Germline V gene sequence: CDR1 LNHDA, CDR2 SQIVND (reference sequence). The V gene lost 3 bases and the J gene lost 0 bases, with 8 bases spanning the gap. CDR3 length: 15 residues. CDR3 amino acids: CASSIAVATNEKLFF. The CDR3 DNA reads as TGTGCCAGTAGTATTGCAGTTGCAACTAATGAAAAACTGTTTTTT.

The chain has TRBV2 and TRBJ2-4; D gene unclear. The germline gives CDR1 SNHLY, CDR2 FYNNEI. Trimming took 6 bases from V and 7 from J, leaving 10 bases between them. The CDR3 is 12 amino acids. DNA of the CDR3: TGTGCCAGCAGCCCACCGGAGAACATTCAGTACTTC. This codes for CASSPPENIQYF. The full variable domain, its missing parts supplied by reference TRBV2 and TRBJ2-4, is EPEVTQTPSHQVTQMGQEVILRCVPISNHLYFYWYRQILGQKVEFLVSFYNNEISEKSEIFDDQFSVERPDGSNFTLKIRSTKLEDSAMYFCASSPPENIQYFGAGTRLSVL.

The chain employs TRBV6-5 and TRBJ2-5; either TRBD1 or TRBD2 may fit D (7 bases each). The germline gives CDR1 MNHEY, CDR2 SVGAGI. The CDR3 has 16 residues. The V end was cut by 4 bases, the J end by 2 bases, with 17 bases between. The CDR3 sequence: CASSSTGGQQQETQYF. The CDR3 DNA sequence: TGTGCCAGCAGTTCTACGGGGGGACAGCAACAAGAGACCCAGTACTTC.

The V gene is TRBV13, the J gene TRBJ2-5; 7 bases are a match to TRBD1. J lost 1 base, V lost 0 bases, and 2 bases had no gene match. CDR1 and CDR2 (germline): PRHDT, FYEKMQ (reference sequence). This CDR3 spans 15 amino acids. CDR3 protein: CASSLGEGAQETQYF. DNA for the CDR3: TGTGCCAGCAGCTTAGGCGAGGGGGCCCAAGAGACCCAGTACTTC.

The chain has TRBV27 and TRBJ1-4; D perhaps matches TRBD1 (5 bases). The CDR3 spans 13 residues. CDR1 and CDR2 from the germline V gene are MNHEY and SMNVEV (reference sequence). V lost 6 bases to trimming and J lost 3 bases, with 8 bases between them. DNA for the CDR3: TGTGCCAGCAGACGGGGACCTAATGAAAAACTGTTTTTT. The encoded protein is CASRRGPNEKLFF. The full variable domain, with the rest looked up from reference TRBV27 and TRBJ1-4, is EAQVTQNPRYLITVTGKKLTVTCSQNMNHEYMSWYRQDPGLGLRQIYYSMNVEVTDKGDVPEGYKVSRKEKRNFPLILESPSPNQTSLYFCASRRGPNEKLFFGSGTQLSVL.

This CDR3 reads CASSLAPGAQAFF. CDR3 bases: TGCGCCAGCAGCTTGGCTCCGGGGGCGCAGGCTTTCTTT. The chain recombines TRBV5-1 with TRBJ1-1; tentative D call: TRBD1 (6 bases). CDR1 SGHRS and CDR2 YFSETQ come from the germline V gene. Trimming took 0 bases from V and 11 from J, leaving 14 bases between them. This CDR3 region has 13 residues.

J is TRBJ2-7 and V is TRBV29-1; 7 nucleotides line up with TRBD1. In germline, CDR1 is SQVTM, CDR2 ANQGSEA. The V and J ends lost 7 bases and 5 bases, in that order; junction bases with no gene match: 11. This CDR3 spans 13 amino acids. CDR3 in DNA: TGCAGCGAGGGGGCAGTAGTTACCCACGAGCAGTACTTC. Its protein is CSEGAVVTHEQYF.

This rearrangement joins TRBV13 to TRBJ2-7; D might be TRBD1 (6 bases). This CDR3 spans 16 amino acids. Germline CDR1 reads PRHDT; CDR2 reads FYEKMQ (reference sequence). V lost 5 bases, J lost 4 bases, and 21 bases lay in between. CDR3: CASSAPHRVSGYEQYF. Here the CDR3 DNA reads TGTGCCAGCAGCGCACCACACAGGGTTTCGGGTTACGAGCAGTACTTC. Complete variable domain (other parts from reference TRBV13 and TRBJ2-7): AAGVIQSPRHLIKEKRETATLKCYPIPRHDTVYWYQQGPGQDPQFLISFYEKMQSDKGSIPDRFSAQQFSDYHSELNMSSLELGDSALYFCASSAPHRVSGYEQYFGPGTRLTVT.

The chain recombines TRBV27 with TRBJ2-1, with 8 bases fitting TRBD2. The CDR3 extends over 20 amino acids. In germline, CDR1 is MNHEY, CDR2 SMNVEV (reference sequence). Germline trimming cut 7 bases from V and 5 bases from J; bases unmatched to any gene: 25. The CDR3 spells CASIPMAGSAGEGKHNEQFF. The CDR3 DNA follows: TGTGCCAGCATTCCTATGGCAGGGTCAGCGGGAGAGGGGAAGCACAATGAGCAGTTCTTC.

This chain joins TRBV9 and TRBJ2-4; D gene ambiguous. Trimming removed 4 bases at V and 8 bases at J, with 10 bases between. Germline-derived CDR1 and CDR2 are SGDLS and YYNGEE. This CDR3 is built from 12 residues. The CDR3 is CASSPTPDIQYF. Written as DNA, the CDR3 is TGTGCCAGCAGCCCCACCCCTGACATTCAGTACTTC.

The chain joins TRBV14 to TRBJ1-4, with unresolved D. Germline CDR1 SGHDN, CDR2 FVKESK. This CDR3 has 13 amino acids. Trimming stripped 1 base from V and 4 bases from J, with 4 bases between. CDR3 sequence (DNA): TGTGCCAGCAGCCAAGGGGGTAATGAAAAACTGTTTTTT. Its protein is CASSQGGNEKLFF.

The V gene is TRBV7-2, the J gene TRBJ2-1; D could derive from TRBD1 or TRBD2 (5 bases each). Per the germline V gene, CDR1 is SGHTA and CDR2 is FQGNSA. V lost 1 base and J lost 3, with 16 bases in between. The CDR3 sequence is 17 residues long. The CDR3: CASSLGYSGLFYNEQFF. CDR3 coding DNA: TGTGCCAGCAGCTTAGGCTATTCGGGGCTTTTCTACAATGAGCAGTTCTTC. The full variable domain, completed using reference TRBV7-2 and TRBJ2-1, is GAGVSQSPSNKVTEKGKDVELRCDPISGHTALYWYRQSLGQGLEFLIYFQGNSAPDKSGLPSDRFSAERTGGSVSTLTIQRTQQEDSAVYLCASSLGYSGLFYNEQFFGPGTRLTVL.

The J gene is TRBJ2-3, the V gene TRBV20-1; no definite D call. The germline CDR1 and CDR2 sequences are DFQATT and SNEGSKA (reference sequence). The CDR3 sequence is 11 residues long. V gave up 5 bases and J gave up 6 bases, with 9 bases separating them. The CDR3 is CSALDEDTQYF. CDR3 DNA sequence: TGCAGTGCTCTAGACGAGGATACGCAGTATTTT.